This T cell receptor (beta chain) derives from a study of technical replicates of blood from several donors. V was pared by 3 bases and J by 5 bases, with 8 bases between. The germline gives CDR1 SEHNR, CDR2 FQNEAQ (reference sequence). This CDR3 contains 13 residues. Here immunoSEQ multiplex PCR was the method, and the copy in TCRdb shows in-frame clones only, minus some. The sample has about 70,000 clones, 95% to 97% seen once. Sequenced input: T cells isolated from PBMCs. The chain couples TRBV7-9 to TRBJ1-5; TRBD1 is a possible D gene (5 bases). The source is a human donor in good health. CDR3 sequence: CASSFETDQPQHF. Written as DNA, the CDR3 is TGTGCCAGCAGCTTCGAGACAGATCAGCCCCAGCATTTT.